This T cell receptor (beta chain) was obtained from a study of cytomegalovirus exposure and HLA in healthy donors. Study summary: Clustering assigned approximately 78% of the 350 to 450 genotyped donors to the Caucasian-associated ancestry cluster.

V was pared by 3 bases and J by 0 bases, with 16 bases between. Germline CDR1 and CDR2: SGHRS and YFSETQ. CDR3 length equals 16 residues. With 60 Vbeta and 13 Jbeta primers, the PCR was carried out. Generated by immunoSEQ multiplex PCR, the TCRdb table keeps only in-frame clones and is missing some. The repertoire holds about 93,000 clones, with 55% to 70% as singletons. The study's findings and limits: A previous analysis found most TCR beta V segments productive roughly 87% or roughly 30% of the time. Using a false discovery rate of 0.05, a later analysis showed that fewer than 20,000 TCR beta sequences were associated with HLA alleles. In vitro assays verified that three CMV-associated chains recognized CMV antigens specifically.

This clone turned up a few times. The antigen remains unidentified. The sequencing sample was made of PBMCs. The chain uses TRBV5-1 and TRBJ2-7, with D possibly matching TRBD2 (6 bases). This clonotype was obtained from a boy younger than 18 in good health and CMV-seropositive. The CDR3 sequence is CASSSRTQGGSYEQYF. The CDR3, as DNA: TGCGCCAGCAGCTCCCGGACGCAGGGAGGCTCCTACGAGCAGTACTTC.